These 4 T cell receptor beta chains were sequenced from one sample in a study of blood T cell repertoires in COVID-19. Assay used: immunoSEQ multiplex PCR; TCRdb lists only in-frame clones, some missing. The data contain 150,000 to 200,000 clones, over 85% of them singletons. Sequencing was carried out using peripheral blood. Receptors originate from a man aged 55 to 70 with active or convalescent COVID-19.

This clone occurred a few times. V is TRBV3-1 (or the pseudogene TRBV3-2) and J is TRBJ1-4; D gene ambiguous. CDR3 length: 15 residues. CDR1 is LGHDT and CDR2 is YNNKEL in the germline V gene (reference sequence). Trimming stripped 4 bases from V and 4 bases from J, with 13 bases between. CDR3 residues: CASSPWSGLNEKLFF. The CDR3 DNA reads as TGTGCCAGCAGCCCATGGAGCGGGCTTAATGAAAAACTGTTTTTT.

The chain carries TRBV7-2 and TRBJ2-3, with D possibly TRBD2 on 5 matching bases. This CDR3 has 15 residues. V shed 5 bases and J shed 0 bases, with 12 bases lying between them. Germline V gene data show CDR1 as SGHTA and CDR2 as FQGNSA. CDR3 amino acids: CASSLAGISTDTQYF. CDR3 nucleotide sequence: TGTGCCAGCAGCCTCGCCGGGATTAGCACAGATACGCAGTATTTT.

The rearrangement links TRBV27 to TRBJ2-5, with 8 bases that match TRBD1. The CDR3 runs to 15 residues. Per the germline V gene, CDR1 is MNHEY and CDR2 is SMNVEV (reference sequence). The V gene end was trimmed by 2 bases and the J gene end by 4 bases; junction bases not matched to a gene: 6. The CDR3 DNA follows: TGTGCCAGCAGTTTAATGGACAGGGTAGGAGAGACCCAGTACTTC. Its protein is CASSLMDRVGETQYF.

For the CDR3, the DNA is TGTGCCAGCAGCCAACTAGGGGGCCTAAACACAGATACGCAGTATTTT. As protein: CASSQLGGLNTDTQYF. The chain has TRBV14 and TRBJ2-3; 7 bases align to TRBD1. The J segment lost 2 bases and the V segment lost 2 bases, leaving 7 bases of the junction unmatched. The CDR3 runs 16 residues. The germline CDR1 and CDR2 sequences are SGHDN and FVKESK.